The 23 T cell receptor beta chains below all came from one sample that was sequenced in a study of blood T cells in healthy people across ages. Sample-barcoded 5' priming and a J-beta primer mix drove a second PCR of roughly 7 to 11 cycles. In TCRdb, the 5' RACE reads were re-called with MiXCR into one record per CDR3 protein. The sample has 800,000 to 950,000 distinct CDR3 sequences, 35% to 40% seen once. The sample comprised blood. The receptors originated from a man aged 18 to 35 in good health.

This clonotype was detected ten times or more. J is TRBJ2-3 and V is TRBV4-3; 13 nucleotides align to TRBD2. This CDR3 spans 16 amino acids. Unmatched junction bases numbered 8, after V lost 1 base and J lost 10 bases. Germline V gives CDR1 LGHNA, CDR2 YSLEER. CDR3 bases: TGCGCCAGCAGCCAAGCGACTAGCGGGGGGCAAAATGCGCAGTATTTT. Encoded protein: CASSQATSGGQNAQYF.

This clonotype has only a few counts. J is TRBJ2-7 and V is TRBV4-1; D is perhaps TRBD1 or TRBD2 (5 bases each). Trimming pared 1 base from V and 0 bases from J, leaving 13 bases between. This CDR3 spans 16 amino acids. Germline loops: CDR1 MGHRA, CDR2 YSYEKL. CDR3 DNA sequence: TGCGCCAGCAGCCAAGTCGGTTCAGGGAGCTCCTACGAGCAGTACTTC. This codes for CASSQVGSGSSYEQYF.

This clonotype has a handful of counts. The chain links TRBV7-2 to TRBJ1-5; D unresolved. The germline gives CDR1 SGHTA, CDR2 FQGNSA. The CDR3 consists of 15 residues. V gave up 5 bases and J gave up 2 bases, with 13 bases separating them. The CDR3 region is CASSPLNIGNQPQHF. For the CDR3, the DNA is TGTGCCAGCAGCCCGCTCAATATAGGCAATCAGCCCCAGCATTTT.

In its sample, this clonotype was seen a few times. V is TRBV21-1 and J is TRBJ1-2; the table's D call, TRBD1, has no DNA check behind it. TRBV21-1 is listed as a pseudogene. This CDR3 has 19 residues. CDR3 residues: CASTHLRRDKSRGFYGYTF. CDR3 DNA: TGTGCCAGCACTCACTTACGCCGGGACAAATCCAGGGGTTTCTATGGCTACACCTTC.

The chain joins TRBV10-3 to TRBJ2-3; possibly TRBD1 or TRBD2 for D (5 bases each). This CDR3 has 14 amino acids. Trimming removed 6 bases from V and 4 bases from J, with 14 bases in between. Germline CDR1 reads ENHRY; CDR2 reads SYGVKD. The CDR3 DNA sequence: TGTGCCATCAGGGGGGAGACAGATCCAGATACGCAGTATTTT. Residues: CAIRGETDPDTQYF.

This chain links TRBV7-2 with TRBJ2-6; D is possibly TRBD1 or TRBD2 (5 bases each). Germline CDR1 and CDR2: SGHTA and FQGNSA. CDR3 length equals 16 residues. V was clipped by 7 bases and J by 2 bases, with 15 bases between them. The CDR3 region is CASTPSGGPGANVLTF. DNA for the CDR3: TGTGCCAGCACCCCAAGTGGGGGACCTGGGGCCAACGTCCTGACTTTC.

This chain connects TRBV27 to TRBJ1-1; D remains ambiguous. Germline loops: CDR1 MNHEY, CDR2 SMNVEV (reference sequence). V was clipped by 6 bases and J by 0 bases, with 11 bases between them. The CDR3 length is 14 residues. CDR3 nucleotides: TGTGCCAGCAGATCGGACGCCCTGAACACTGAAGCTTTCTTT. Amino acids: CASRSDALNTEAFF.

This clonotype was picked up a small number of times. Since a much larger clone is just one base distant, this may be a read error. This chain links TRBV27 with TRBJ2-6; D gene ambiguous. There are 14 residues in the CDR3. V lost 7 bases to trimming and J lost 3 bases, with 10 bases between them. CDR1 and CDR2 from the germline V gene are MNHEY and SMNVEV (reference sequence). CDR3 DNA: TGTGCCAGCAACCTTGACCGTGGGGCCAACGTCCTGACTTTC. Translation: CASNLDRGANVLTF.

This clonotype was observed a handful of times. The chain recombines TRBV6-2 or TRBV6-3 with TRBJ1-2; D is uncertain. This CDR3 is built from 16 residues. Between the trimmed V and J ends, which lost 5 bases and 0 bases, there was a span of 16 bases. CDR1 MNHEY and CDR2 SVGEGT come from the germline V gene. CDR3 amino acids: CASSRPRTAPNYGYTF. CDR3 nucleotides: TGTGCCAGCAGTCGGCCACGGACGGCTCCTAACTATGGCTACACCTTC.

V is TRBV6-5 and J is TRBJ2-3; tentatively, D is TRBD1 or TRBD2 (6 bases each). Germline loops: CDR1 MNHEY, CDR2 SVGAGI. The ends were cut back, 6 bases at V and 2 bases at J, with 12 bases in the middle. CDR3 length: 14 amino acids. The CDR3 loop reads CASRGGIHTDTQYF. The CDR3 region has the DNA TGTGCCAGCAGAGGGGGGATCCACACAGATACGCAGTATTTT.

The chain couples TRBV18 to TRBJ1-1; D is perhaps TRBD1 (6 bases). Deletions cut 8 bases from V and 0 bases from J, with 13 bases between. This CDR3 has 14 residues. The germline V gene encodes CDR1 KGHSH and CDR2 LQKENI. As DNA, the CDR3 is TGTGCCAGCACAGGGTCGTCGATGAACACTGAAGCTTTCTTT. This codes for CASTGSSMNTEAFF.

This clonotype was picked up a small number of times. This chain uses TRBV20-1 with TRBJ2-6; perhaps TRBD2 as D (6 bases). CDR3 length equals 14 residues. V lost 6 bases, J lost 3 bases, and 12 bases lay in between. Germline CDR1 is DFQATT and CDR2 is SNEGSKA (reference sequence). The CDR3 region is CSAPTRIGANVLTF. CDR3 in DNA: TGCAGTGCCCCGACTAGAATTGGGGCCAACGTCCTGACTTTC.

This clonotype has ten or more counts. The V gene is TRBV12-3 or TRBV12-4, the J gene TRBJ1-4; D may be TRBD1 (6 bases). Deletions cut 4 bases from V and 5 bases from J, with 14 bases between. The length of the CDR3 is 15 residues. CDR3 bases: TGTGCCAGCAGTTCAACAGGGCCACAAAATGAAAAACTGTTTTTT. This encodes CASSSTGPQNEKLFF.

V gene TRBV6-6 combines with J gene TRBJ2-2; D perhaps matches TRBD1 (6 bases). The CDR3 runs to 15 residues. Germline V lookup: CDR1 MNHNY, CDR2 SVGAGI (reference sequence). V lost 2 bases and J lost 4, with 11 bases in between. The DNA of the CDR3 is TGTGCCAGCAGTTACCTTCAGGGGAGCACCGGGGAGCTGTTTTTT. Encoded protein: CASSYLQGSTGELFF.

This chain uses TRBV6-1 with TRBJ1-2; D is possibly TRBD1 (6 bases). Germline-derived CDR1 and CDR2 are MNHNS and SASEGT. V dropped 0 bases and J dropped 2 bases, with 13 bases sitting between them. This CDR3 has 16 amino acids. For the CDR3, the DNA is TGTGCCAGCAGTGAAGCGCTACAGGGAATAAACTATGGCTACACCTTC. Protein: CASSEALQGINYGYTF.

In this sample, this clonotype turned up a few times. The V and J genes are TRBV15 and TRBJ2-4, with a weak D call TRBD1 (5 bases). The CDR3 length is 15 residues. CDR1 is LNHNV and CDR2 is YYDKDF in the germline V gene (reference sequence). V lost 6 bases and J lost 3, with 15 bases in between. CDR3 bases: TGTGCCACCAGAGAAGGGGATATGGACAAAAACATTCAGTACTTC. Protein: CATREGDMDKNIQYF. The full variable domain, rest sourced from reference TRBV15 and TRBJ2-4, is DAMVIQNPRYQVTQFGKPVTLSCSQTLNHNVMYWYQQKSSQAPKLLFHYYDKDFNNEADTPDNFQSRRPNTSFCFLDIRSPGLGDTAMYLCATREGDMDKNIQYFGAGTRLSVL.

This chain links TRBV7-2 with TRBJ2-5, with TRBD1 matching over 7 bases. Trimming cost V 1 base and J 5 bases; bases outside gene matches: 4. This CDR3 is built from 14 residues. CDR1 and CDR2 (germline): SGHTA, FQGNSA. Written as DNA, the CDR3 is TGTGCCAGCAGCTTAGGGACAGGTTGGGAGACCCAGTACTTC. Protein sequence: CASSLGTGWETQYF.

This clonotype has a count of ten or more. The V call is TRBV5-1, the J call TRBJ2-5; 7 bases are a match to TRBD1. Germline V gene sequence: CDR1 SGHRS, CDR2 YFSETQ. V shed 4 bases and J 4 bases; nucleotides not matched to a gene: 13. This CDR3 has 16 residues. CDR3 sequence: CASSIETGTAGETQYF. The DNA for the CDR3 is TGCGCCAGCAGCATAGAGACAGGGACGGCGGGAGAGACCCAGTACTTC.

As to this clonotype: One junction end does not reproduce the germline sequence, and a read error may be involved. The rearrangement uses TRBV7-9 and TRBJ2-2; either TRBD1 or TRBD2 may supply D (5 bases each). This CDR3 has 15 residues. Germline assignment: CDR1 SEHNR and CDR2 FQNEAQ (reference sequence). CDR3 DNA: TGTGCCAGCAGTTTAGGGGAGATAAACACCGGGGAGCTGTTTTTT. As protein: CASSLGEINTGELFF.

In this sample, this clonotype turned up a few times. The chain employs TRBV24-1 and TRBJ2-5; D might be TRBD2 (5 bases). There are 16 residues in the CDR3. Trimming cost V 0 bases and J 0 bases, with 10 bases left between them. Looked up from germline, CDR1 is KGHDR and CDR2 is SFDVKD. The CDR3 loop is CATSDLGGQYQETQYF. The CDR3 region has the DNA TGTGCCACCAGTGATTTGGGCGGGCAGTACCAAGAGACCCAGTACTTC.

This clonotype appeared many times. V usage is TRBV20-1 and J usage is TRBJ2-1; D uncertain. Germline CDR1 is DFQATT and CDR2 is SNEGSKA (reference sequence). The CDR3 is 12 amino acids. The ends were cut back, 2 bases at V and 5 bases at J, with 7 bases in the middle. CDR3 residues: CSARPNHNEQFF. The CDR3 nucleotides are TGCAGTGCTAGACCAAATCACAATGAGCAGTTCTTC.

The chain carries TRBV4-2 and TRBJ2-4; D may be TRBD2 (6 bases). The CDR3 spans 17 residues. Deletions cut 0 bases from V and 13 bases from J, with 25 bases between. Germline assignment: CDR1 LGHNA and CDR2 YNFKEQ. The CDR3 protein is CASSQDASASDYNEQYF. DNA of the CDR3: TGTGCCAGCAGCCAAGATGCGTCAGCTAGCGATTACAATGAGCAGTACTTC.

This clonotype has more than one count but fewer than ten. The J gene is TRBJ1-2, the V gene TRBV18; D is uncertain. Looked up from germline, CDR1 is KGHSH and CDR2 is LQKENI. Deletions cut 3 bases from V and 8 bases from J, with 16 bases between. The CDR3 has 14 residues. CDR3 sequence reads: CASSPPHGEGGYTF. In DNA, the CDR3 is TGTGCCAGCTCACCTCCACACGGGGAAGGGGGCTACACCTTC.